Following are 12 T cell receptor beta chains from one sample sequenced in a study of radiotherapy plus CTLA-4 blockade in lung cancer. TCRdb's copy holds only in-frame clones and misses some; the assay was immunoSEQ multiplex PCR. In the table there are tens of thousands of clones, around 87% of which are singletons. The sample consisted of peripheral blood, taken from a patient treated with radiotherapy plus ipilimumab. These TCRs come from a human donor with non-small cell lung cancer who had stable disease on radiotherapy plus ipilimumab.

CDR3: CASSPQGQGGTEAFF. In DNA, the CDR3 is TGTGCCAGCAGCCCACAAGGGCAGGGTGGCACTGAAGCTTTCTTT. The rearrangement links TRBV7-9 to TRBJ1-1, with D possibly matching TRBD1 (5 bases). Germline V gene data show CDR1 as SEHNR and CDR2 as FQNEAQ (reference sequence). The V gene lost 5 bases and the J gene lost 4 bases, with 17 bases spanning the gap. CDR3 length: 15 amino acids.

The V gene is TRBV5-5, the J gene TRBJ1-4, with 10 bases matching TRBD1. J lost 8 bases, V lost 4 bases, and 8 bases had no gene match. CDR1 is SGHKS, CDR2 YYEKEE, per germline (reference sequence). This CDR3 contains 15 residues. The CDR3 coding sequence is TGTGCCAGCAGCCTGGAAGGGACAGGGGCGGAAAAACTGTTTTTT. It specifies CASSLEGTGAEKLFF.

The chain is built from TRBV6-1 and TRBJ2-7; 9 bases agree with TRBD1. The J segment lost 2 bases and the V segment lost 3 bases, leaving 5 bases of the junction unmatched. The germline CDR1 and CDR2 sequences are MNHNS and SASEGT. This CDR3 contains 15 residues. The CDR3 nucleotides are TGTGCCAGCAGTGAGTTTGGGACAGGGCCCTACGAGCAGTACTTC. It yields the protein CASSEFGTGPYEQYF.

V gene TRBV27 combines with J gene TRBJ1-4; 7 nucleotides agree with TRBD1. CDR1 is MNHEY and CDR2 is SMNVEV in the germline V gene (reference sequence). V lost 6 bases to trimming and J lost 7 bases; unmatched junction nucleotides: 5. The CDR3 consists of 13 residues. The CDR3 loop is CASSRQGGEKLFF. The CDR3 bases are TGTGCCAGCAGCCGGCAGGGGGGTGAAAAACTGTTTTTT.

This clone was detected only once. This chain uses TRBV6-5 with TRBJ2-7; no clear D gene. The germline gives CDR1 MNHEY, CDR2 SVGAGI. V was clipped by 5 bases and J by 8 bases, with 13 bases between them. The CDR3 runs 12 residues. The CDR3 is CASSEAPLKQYF. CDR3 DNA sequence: TGTGCCAGCAGTGAAGCCCCTCTCAAGCAGTACTTC.

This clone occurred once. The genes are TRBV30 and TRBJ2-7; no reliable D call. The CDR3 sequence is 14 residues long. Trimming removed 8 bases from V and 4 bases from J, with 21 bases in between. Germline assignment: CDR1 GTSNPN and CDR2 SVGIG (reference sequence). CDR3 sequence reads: CAGSPLRVPYEQYF. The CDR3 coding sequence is TGTGCCGGATCTCCTCTTCGTGTTCCTTACGAGCAGTACTTC. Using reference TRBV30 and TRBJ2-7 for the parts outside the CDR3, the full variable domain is SQTIHQWPATLVQPVGSPLSLECTVEGTSNPNLYWYRQAAGRGLQLLFYSVGIGQISSEVPQNLSASRPQDRQFILSSKKLLLSDSGFYLCAGSPLRVPYEQYFGPGTRLTVT.

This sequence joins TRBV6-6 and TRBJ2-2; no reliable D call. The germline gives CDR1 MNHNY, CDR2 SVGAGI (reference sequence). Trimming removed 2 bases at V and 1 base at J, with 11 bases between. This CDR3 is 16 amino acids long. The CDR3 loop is CASSYPQGKNTGELFF. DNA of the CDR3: TGTGCCAGCAGTTACCCACAAGGAAAGAACACCGGGGAGCTGTTTTTT.

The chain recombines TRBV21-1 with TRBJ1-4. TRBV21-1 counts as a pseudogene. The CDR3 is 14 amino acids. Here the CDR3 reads CASSRNREGEKLFF. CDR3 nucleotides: TGTGCCAGCAGCAGAAACAGGGAGGGGGAAAAACTGTTTTTT.

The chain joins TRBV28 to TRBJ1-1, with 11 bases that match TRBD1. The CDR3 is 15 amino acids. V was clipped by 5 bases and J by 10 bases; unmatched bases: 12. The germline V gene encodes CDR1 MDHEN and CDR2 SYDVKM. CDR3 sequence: CASSPWGQGVVRAFF. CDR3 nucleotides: TGTGCCAGCAGTCCGTGGGGACAGGGGGTAGTTCGAGCTTTCTTT.

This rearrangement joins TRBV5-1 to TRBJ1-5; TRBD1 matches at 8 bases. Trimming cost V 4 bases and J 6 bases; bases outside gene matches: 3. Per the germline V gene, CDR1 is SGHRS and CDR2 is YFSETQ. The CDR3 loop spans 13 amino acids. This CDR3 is CASSRQGSQPQHF. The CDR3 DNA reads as TGCGCCAGCAGCCGACAGGGGAGTCAGCCCCAGCATTTT.

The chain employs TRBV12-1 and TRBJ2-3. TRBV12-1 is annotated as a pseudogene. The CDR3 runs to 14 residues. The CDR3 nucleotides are TGTGCCAGCGGGGCGAGGGCCCCCACAGATACGCAGTATTTT. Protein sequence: CASGARAPTDTQYF.

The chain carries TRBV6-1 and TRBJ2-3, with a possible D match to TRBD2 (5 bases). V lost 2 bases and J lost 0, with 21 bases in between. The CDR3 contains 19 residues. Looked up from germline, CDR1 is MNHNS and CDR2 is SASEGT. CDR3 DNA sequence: TGTGCCAGCAGTGAATGGTCGCCCCGTGCAGGCGGGAGCACAGATACGCAGTATTTT. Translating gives CASSEWSPRAGGSTDTQYF.